Listed below are T cell receptor beta chains from one sample, sequenced in a study of cytomegalovirus exposure and HLA in healthy donors. Produced via immunoSEQ multiplex PCR; TCRdb's table is partial and in-frame only. The sample carries about 140,000 clones, about 75% recorded once. Sequencing was carried out using PBMCs. Receptors were obtained from a man younger than 35 in good health and CMV-seronegative. Both conserved end residues are part of each CDR3. The order of the fields is J gene, clone size, V gene, D gene, CDR3 DNA, CDR3 protein. D genes are given only for firm matches. Rows give clone size only sometimes, using once, few, many, or a class for an expanded clone.

>TRBJ2-1|NA|TRBV4-1|TRBD2
TGCGCCAGCAGCCAAGGCCCGACTAGCGGGAGCTACAATGAGCAGTTCTTC
CASSQGPTSGSYNEQFF
>TRBJ2-7|NA|TRBV27|TRBD2
TGTGCCAGCAGTTTTAGCGGGAGACACGAGCAGTACTTC
CASSFSGRHEQYF
>TRBJ2-1|NA|TRBV5-4|TRBD2
TGTGCCAGCAGCTTGTTAGCGGGGGACTACAATGAGCAGTTCTTC
CASSLLAGDYNEQFF
>TRBJ2-5|few|TRBV5-4|NA
TGTGCCAGCAGCTTGGACAGGGAGGGGACCCAGTACTTC
CASSLDREGTQYF
>TRBJ2-5|NA|TRBV7-7|TRBD1
TGTGCCAGCAGCGGGACAGGGATTCGGGAGACCCAGTACTTC
CASSGTGIRETQYF
>TRBJ2-5|NA|TRBV29-1|TRBD1
TGCAGCGTTAGGTTATGGACAGGGGAAGAGACCCAGTACTTC
CSVRLWTGEETQYF
>TRBJ1-2|NA|TRBV28|NA
TGTGCCAGCAGTTTTCCCCCAAATGGCTACACCTTC
CASSFPPNGYTF
>TRBJ2-2|few|TRBV27|NA
TGTGCCAGCAGTCTAACCCCCCCGCGGACCGGGGAGCTGTTTTTT
CASSLTPPRTGELFF
>TRBJ1-4|NA|TRBV27|TRBD1
TGTGCCAGCGGGTCTCGGACAGGGGGGGAAAAACTGTTTTTT
CASGSRTGGEKLFF
>TRBJ2-2|NA|TRBV2|NA
TGTGCCAGCAGGGAAGCACCTTGGAGGAGCTCGAACACCGGGGAGCTGTTTTTT
CASREAPWRSSNTGELFF
>TRBJ2-1|NA|TRBV5-4|NA
TGTGCCAGCAGCGGCGGGGGCCTTCCTGAGCAGTTCTTC
CASSGGGLPEQFF
>TRBJ1-1|NA|TRBV28|TRBD1
TGTGCCACCATAACAGGGGGCAATGAAGCTTTCTTT
CATITGGNEAFF
>TRBJ2-1|once|TRBV19|NA
TGTGCCAGTAGTATAGTCCAGTTCTCCTACAATGAGCAGTTCTTC
CASSIVQFSYNEQFF
>TRBJ1-2|few|TRBV6-5|TRBD1
TGTGCCAGCAGCTACGGACAGGGTCGGAAAAACTATGGCTACACCTTC
CASSYGQGRKNYGYTF
>TRBJ2-3|once|TRBV7-8|NA
TGTGCCAGCAGCGCCGGACTCCCTCGCGATACGCAGTATTTT
CASSAGLPRDTQYF
>TRBJ2-1|NA|TRBV7-3|TRBD1
TGTGCCAGCAGCCTACACCCGACAGGGCAGGGGGCATCGGGGAGGTGGAATGAGCAGTTCTTC
CASSLHPTGQGASGRWNEQFF
>TRBJ2-3|once|TRBV5-1|NA
TGCGCCAGCAGGGCACCGCGCACAGATACGCAGTATTTT
CASRAPRTDTQYF
>TRBJ1-1|NA|TRBV6-1|NA
TGTGCCAGCAGTGAAATGGCAGGGAACACTGAAGCTTTCTTT
CASSEMAGNTEAFF
>TRBJ1-1|NA|TRBV4-2|NA
TGTGCCAGCAGCCAAGATCGGGGGACCAGTTTCCTTTCGATCGCTGAAGCTTTCTTT
CASSQDRGTSFLSIAEAFF
>TRBJ2-2|NA|TRBV7-2|TRBD2
TGTGCCAGCAGCTTATACCCGACTAGCGGGAGAAAGGACACCGGGGAGCTGTTTTTT
CASSLYPTSGRKDTGELFF
>TRBJ2-1|NA|TRBV5-6|TRBD2
TGTGCCAGCACCCCTACCGGGACTATCCGCAATGAGCAGTTCTTC
CASTPTGTIRNEQFF
>TRBJ2-7|NA|TRBV6-5|NA
TGTGCCAGCACAAGGGCAGGGGCCTACGAGCAGTACTTC
CASTRAGAYEQYF
>TRBJ2-5|NA|TRBV19|TRBD2
TGTGCCAGTAGCCCGGGACTACCCCAAGAGACCCAGTACTTC
CASSPGLPQETQYF
>TRBJ2-6|NA|TRBV2|NA
TGTGCCAGTCACTCTGGGGCCAACGTCCTGACTTTC
CASHSGANVLTF
>TRBJ1-4|NA|TRBV7-3|NA
TGTGCCAGCAGCTTATGGGGCCCAGTCGACAGTTCAACTAATGAAAAACTGTTTTTT
CASSLWGPVDSSTNEKLFF
>TRBJ2-7|few|TRBV19|TRBD1
TGTGCCACCCGGGTGGGACAGGGGCCGCTGTACTTC
CATRVGQGPLYF
>TRBJ2-7|few|TRBV19|NA
TGTGCCAGTAGTACTACCTACTCCTACGAGCAGTACTTC
CASSTTYSYEQYF
>TRBJ2-2|NA|TRBV6-5|TRBD2
TGTGCCAGCAGCCAGCGGGGGAGAAACACCGGGGAGCTGTTTTTT
CASSQRGRNTGELFF
>TRBJ1-1|NA|TRBV25-1|NA
TGTGCCAGCAGCCCACAGGGCATAGAAGCTTTCTTT
CASSPQGIEAFF